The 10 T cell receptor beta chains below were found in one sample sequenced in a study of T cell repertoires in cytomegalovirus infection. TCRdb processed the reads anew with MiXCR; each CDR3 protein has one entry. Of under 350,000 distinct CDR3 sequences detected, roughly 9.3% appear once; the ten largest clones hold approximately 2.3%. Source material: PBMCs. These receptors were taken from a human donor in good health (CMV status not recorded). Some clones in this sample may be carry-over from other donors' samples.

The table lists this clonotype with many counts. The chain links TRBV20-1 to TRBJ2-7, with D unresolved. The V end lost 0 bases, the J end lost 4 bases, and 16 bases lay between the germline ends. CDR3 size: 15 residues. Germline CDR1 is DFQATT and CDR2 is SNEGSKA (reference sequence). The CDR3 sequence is CSARDRRTPRYEQYF. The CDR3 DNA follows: TGCAGTGCTAGAGATCGGAGAACTCCCAGGTACGAGCAGTACTTC.

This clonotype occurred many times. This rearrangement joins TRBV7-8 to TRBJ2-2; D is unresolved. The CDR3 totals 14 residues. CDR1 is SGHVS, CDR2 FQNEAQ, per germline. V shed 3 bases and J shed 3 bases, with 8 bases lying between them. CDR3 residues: CASSFGLDTGELFF. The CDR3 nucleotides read TGTGCCAGCAGCTTCGGGCTAGACACCGGGGAGCTGTTTTTT. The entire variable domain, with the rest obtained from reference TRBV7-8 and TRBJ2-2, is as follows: GAGVSQSPRYKVAKRGQDVALRCDPISGHVSLFWYQQALGQGPEFLTYFQNEAQLDKSGLPSDRFFAERPEGSVSTLKIQRTQQEDSAVYLCASSFGLDTGELFFGEGSRLTVL.

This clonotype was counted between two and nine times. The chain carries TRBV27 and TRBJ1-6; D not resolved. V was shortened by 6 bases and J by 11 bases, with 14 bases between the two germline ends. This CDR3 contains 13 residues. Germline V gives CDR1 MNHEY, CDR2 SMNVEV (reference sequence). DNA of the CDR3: TGTGCCAGCAGGGCCCCGGGCCAAACACCCCTCCACTTT. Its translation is CASRAPGQTPLHF.

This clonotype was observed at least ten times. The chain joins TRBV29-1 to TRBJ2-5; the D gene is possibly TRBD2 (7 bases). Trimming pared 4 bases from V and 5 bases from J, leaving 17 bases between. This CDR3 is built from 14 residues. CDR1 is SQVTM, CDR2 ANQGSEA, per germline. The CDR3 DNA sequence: TGCAGCGTTGGGGAGGGGGGACGGTGGGAGACCCAGTACTTC. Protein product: CSVGEGGRWETQYF.

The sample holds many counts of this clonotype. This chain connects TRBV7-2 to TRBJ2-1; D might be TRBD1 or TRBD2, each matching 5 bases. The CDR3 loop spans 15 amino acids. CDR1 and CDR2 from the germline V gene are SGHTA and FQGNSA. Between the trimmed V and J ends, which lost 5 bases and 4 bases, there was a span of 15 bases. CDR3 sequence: CASSPGPMFYNEQFF. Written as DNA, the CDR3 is TGTGCCAGCAGCCCGGGACCGATGTTTTACAATGAGCAGTTCTTC.

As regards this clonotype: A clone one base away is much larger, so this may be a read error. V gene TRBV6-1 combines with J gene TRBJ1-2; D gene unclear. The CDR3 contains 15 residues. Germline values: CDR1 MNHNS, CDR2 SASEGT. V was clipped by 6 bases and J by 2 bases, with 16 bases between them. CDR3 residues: CASSYLGRTNYGYTF. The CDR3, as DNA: TGTGCCAGCAGCTATTTAGGACGGACGAACTATGGCTACACCTTC.

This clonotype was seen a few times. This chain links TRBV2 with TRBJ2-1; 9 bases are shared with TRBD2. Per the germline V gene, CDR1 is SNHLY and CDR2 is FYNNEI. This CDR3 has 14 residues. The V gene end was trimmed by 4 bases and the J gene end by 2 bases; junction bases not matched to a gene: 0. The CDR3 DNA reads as TGTGCCAGCAGTGGACTAGCGGCCTACAATGAGCAGTTCTTC. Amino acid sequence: CASSGLAAYNEQFF.

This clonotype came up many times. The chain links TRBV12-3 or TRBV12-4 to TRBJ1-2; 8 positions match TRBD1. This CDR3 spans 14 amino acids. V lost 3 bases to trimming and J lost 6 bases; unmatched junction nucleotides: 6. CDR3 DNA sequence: TGTGCCAGCAGTTTTGTCAGGGGGCGCGATGGCTACACCTTC. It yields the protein CASSFVRGRDGYTF.

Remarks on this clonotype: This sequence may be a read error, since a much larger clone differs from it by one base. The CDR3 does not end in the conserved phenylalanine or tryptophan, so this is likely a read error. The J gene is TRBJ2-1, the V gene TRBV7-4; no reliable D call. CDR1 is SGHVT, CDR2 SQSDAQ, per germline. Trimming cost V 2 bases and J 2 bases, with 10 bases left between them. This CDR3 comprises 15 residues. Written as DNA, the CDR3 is TGTGCCAGCAGCTTACGGCGCGATACCTACAATGAGCAGTTCCTC. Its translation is CASSLRRDTYNEQFL.

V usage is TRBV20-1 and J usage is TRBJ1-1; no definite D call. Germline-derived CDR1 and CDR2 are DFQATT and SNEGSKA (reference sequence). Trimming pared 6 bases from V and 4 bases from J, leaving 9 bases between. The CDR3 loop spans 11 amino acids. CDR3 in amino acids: CSALTRTEAFF. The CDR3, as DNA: TGCAGTGCGCTAACTCGCACTGAAGCTTTCTTT.